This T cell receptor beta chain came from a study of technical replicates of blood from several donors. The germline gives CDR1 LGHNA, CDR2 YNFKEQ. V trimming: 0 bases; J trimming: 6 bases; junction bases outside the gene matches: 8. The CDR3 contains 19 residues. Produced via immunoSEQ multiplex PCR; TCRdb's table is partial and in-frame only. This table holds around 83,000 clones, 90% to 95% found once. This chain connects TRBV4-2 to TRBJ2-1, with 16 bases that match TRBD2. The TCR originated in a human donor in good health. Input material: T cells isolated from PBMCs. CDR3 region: CASSQDAGLAGGLPNEQFF. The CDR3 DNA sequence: TGTGCCAGCAGCCAAGATGCGGGACTAGCGGGGGGGCTCCCCAATGAGCAGTTCTTC.